The 9 T cell receptor beta chains in this list originate from one sample, sequenced in a study of T cell responses to AZD1222 COVID-19 vaccine. Sequencing was performed with immunoSEQ multiplex PCR; in TCRdb, only in-frame clones are kept and a portion is missing. The sample contains about 35,000 clones, 75% to 90% of which appear only once. This specimen consisted of peripheral blood, obtained on day 0 of AZD1222 vaccination. These receptor sequences come from an adult in good health.

The chain couples TRBV3-1 (or the pseudogene TRBV3-2) to TRBJ2-7; 9 bases match TRBD2. V lost 4 bases to trimming and J lost 5 bases; unmatched junction nucleotides: 6. Germline V gives CDR1 LGHDT, CDR2 YNNKEL (reference sequence). The CDR3 is 14 amino acids. CDR3 DNA sequence: TGTGCCAGCAGCCCCGGACTAGCGACCCACGAGCAGTACTTC. Its translation: CASSPGLATHEQYF.

This chain uses TRBV7-2 with TRBJ1-2, with D uncertain. The germline V gene encodes CDR1 SGHTA and CDR2 FQGNSA. The CDR3 has 15 amino acids. With 1 base removed from V and 1 base from J, the gap between germline ends came to 10 bases. CDR3 in DNA: TGTGCCAGCAGCTTAGGGAGGATCAATAACTATGGCTACACCTTC. Residues: CASSLGRINNYGYTF.

The genes are TRBV6-4 and TRBJ2-5; 8 bases agree with TRBD1. The CDR3 extends over 15 amino acids. V lost 2 bases, J lost 4 bases, and 6 bases stayed unmatched. The germline V gene encodes CDR1 MRHNA and CDR2 SNTAGT. The CDR3 DNA sequence: TGTGCCAGCAGTGACGGACAGGGAGAACGAGAGACCCAGTACTTC. Its protein product is CASSDGQGERETQYF.

The V call is TRBV5-1, the J call TRBJ1-4; TRBD1 might be the D (5 bases). Trimming shortened V by 6 bases and J by 7 bases, and 19 bases separated the two germline ends. The CDR3 extends over 15 amino acids. Germline V gene lookup returns CDR1 SGHRS and CDR2 YFSETQ. This chain's CDR3 is CASTLGRARGEKLFF. CDR3 nucleotide sequence: TGCGCCAGCACCCTCGGTAGGGCGAGGGGTGAAAAACTGTTTTTT.

The chain carries TRBV30 and TRBJ1-2, with unresolved D. Germline loops: CDR1 GTSNPN, CDR2 SVGIG (reference sequence). Trimming left V 0 bases short and J 8 bases short, with 13 bases between. The CDR3 spans 13 residues. The CDR3 reads CAWSVVDATGYTF. As DNA, the CDR3 is TGTGCCTGGAGTGTTGTCGATGCAACGGGCTACACCTTC.

V is TRBV11-3 and J is TRBJ1-2; no firm D call. Between the trimmed V and J ends, which lost 0 bases and 4 bases, there was a span of 18 bases. CDR3 length: 17 residues. The V gene's germline CDR1 is SGHNT and CDR2 YENEEA. The CDR3 loop is CASSLDLVRGWGYGYTF. CDR3 bases: TGTGCCAGCAGCTTAGATCTAGTGCGGGGTTGGGGCTATGGCTACACCTTC.

The V call is TRBV3-1 (or the pseudogene TRBV3-2), the J call TRBJ1-2; no reliable D call. The V end was cut by 3 bases, the J end by 5 bases, with 10 bases between. Germline CDR1 is LGHDT and CDR2 is YNNKEL (reference sequence). There are 13 residues in the CDR3. In nucleotides, the CDR3 is TGTGCCAGCAGCCAGGGAAGCGGGTATGGCTACACCTTC. Its protein is CASSQGSGYGYTF.

This clone was observed once. The chain joins TRBV7-9 to TRBJ1-3, with D unresolved. The CDR3 is made up of 13 amino acids. CDR1 and CDR2 (germline): SEHNR, FQNEAQ (reference sequence). Deletions cut 5 bases from V and 2 bases from J, with 7 bases between. The CDR3 nucleotides are TGTGCCAGCAGCCCAAGGACTGGAAACACCATATATTTT. As protein: CASSPRTGNTIYF.

This clone occurred once. The chain carries TRBV12-5 and TRBJ2-5; D is perhaps TRBD2 (5 bases). Trimming pared 5 bases from V and 5 bases from J, leaving 12 bases between. The CDR3 covers 13 residues. The germline CDR1 and CDR2 sequences are LGHNT and FRNRAP. The CDR3 loop reads CASGPGAGETQYF. For the CDR3, the DNA is TGTGCTAGTGGTCCAGGTGCGGGCGAGACCCAGTACTTC.